Included here is one T cell receptor (beta chain) sequence, with context. Its cognate antigen is unknown. The data stem from a study of post-analysis software for immune sequencing data. The overall study: Relapsing-remitting, secondary progressive and progressive-relapsing multiple sclerosis were all included among the disease courses.

TCR beta libraries were prepared from cDNA with unique molecular identifiers. T cells numbering about 0.85 to 10 million yielded 500,000 or so cDNA molecules. Each CDR3 protein gets one entry after TCRdb re-called the PCR reads with MiXCR. The top ten clones hold roughly 12% of a sample with 600,000 to 700,000 distinct CDR3 sequences, approximately 60% of them seen once. General study findings and limits: By F measure, strong co-clustering occurred among samples prepared in the same batch. Five TRBV segments, including TRBV5-6, TRBV5-1 and TRBV20-1, were more frequent in patients than controls. Multiple sclerosis patients showed significantly lower normalized Chao1 diversity than controls did.

The germline V and J ends were trimmed by 3 bases and 0 bases, with 6 bases remaining between them. This CDR3 is built from 12 residues. Germline CDR1 is DFQATT and CDR2 is SNEGSKA (reference sequence). The sequence came from a girl aged 2-10 years with multiple sclerosis. Sequencing input: blood. The gene calls are TRBV20-1 and TRBJ2-7; D possibly corresponds to TRBD2 (5 bases). CDR3 amino acids: CSASTSSYEQYF. The CDR3 DNA sequence: TGCAGTGCTAGTACTAGCTCCTACGAGCAGTACTTC.